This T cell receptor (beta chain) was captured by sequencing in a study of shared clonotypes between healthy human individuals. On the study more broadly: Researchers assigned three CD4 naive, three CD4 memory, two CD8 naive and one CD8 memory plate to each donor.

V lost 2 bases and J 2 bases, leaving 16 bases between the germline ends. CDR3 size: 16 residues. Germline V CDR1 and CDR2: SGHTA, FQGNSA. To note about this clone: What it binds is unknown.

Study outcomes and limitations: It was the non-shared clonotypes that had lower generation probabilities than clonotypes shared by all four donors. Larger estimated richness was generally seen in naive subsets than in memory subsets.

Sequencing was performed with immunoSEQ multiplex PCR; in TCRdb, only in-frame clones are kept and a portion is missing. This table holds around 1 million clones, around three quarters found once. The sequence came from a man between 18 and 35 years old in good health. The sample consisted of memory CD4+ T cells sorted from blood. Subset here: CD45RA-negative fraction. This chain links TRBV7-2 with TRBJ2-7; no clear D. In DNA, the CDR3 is TGTGCCAGCAGCTTAAGATCTGGCAGTAACACCTACGAGCAGTACTTC. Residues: CASSLRSGSNTYEQYF.